This TCR beta chain was retrieved from a study of memory CD4+ T cells and cytomegalovirus serostatus. The study, taken as a whole, reports: Of about 150 reported CMV TCRbeta sequences, under 80 were found in memory CD4+ repertoires.

This table comes from immunoSEQ multiplex PCR, and its TCRdb copy is limited to in-frame clones, with some not included. The data show some 87,000 clones, with 80% seen just once and 3.5% to 4% held by the top ten. Concerning this clone itself: Its antigen is unknown.

Per the germline V gene, CDR1 is MDHEN and CDR2 is SYDVKM. The CDR3 is made up of 17 amino acids. V gave up 1 base and J gave up 2 bases, with 15 bases separating them. Single viable CD3+CD4+CD8-CD45RO+ cells were sorted as the memory CD4+ T cells. Sequencing was carried out using memory CD4+ T cells from blood. The receptor's source is an adult in good health and CMV-seropositive. The chain is built from TRBV28 and TRBJ2-1, with a possible D match to TRBD2 (6 bases). CDR3 sequence: CASSLSPRGKAYNEQFF. The CDR3 coding sequence is TGTGCCAGCAGTTTATCGCCTCGGGGGAAGGCCTACAATGAGCAGTTCTTC.